This is a list of T cell receptor beta chains from one sample in a study of blood T cell repertoires in COVID-19. TCRdb's copy holds only in-frame clones and misses some; the assay was immunoSEQ multiplex PCR. The sample includes over 85,000 clones, 87% of them seen just once. The specimen was peripheral blood. The receptors here all came from a woman older than 75 with acute or convalescent COVID-19. Each CDR3 is given with its conserved first and last residue. Fields, in order: V gene, CDR3 length, J gene, CDR3 protein.

v_gene: TRBV19
len: 14
j_gene: TRBJ1-1
CDR3aa: CASIRDSANTEAFF

v_gene: TRBV6-5
len: 15
j_gene: TRBJ1-4
CDR3aa: CASSSGTAKNEKLFF

v_gene: TRBV6-2/TRBV6-3
len: 18
j_gene: TRBJ2-1
CDR3aa: CASSSLGAASGSYNEQFF

v_gene: TRBV29-1
len: 13
j_gene: TRBJ1-6
CDR3aa: CSVGQGRNSPLHF

v_gene: TRBV10-2
len: 11
j_gene: TRBJ2-7
CDR3aa: CAVQGIDEQYF

v_gene: TRBV16
len: 17
j_gene: TRBJ2-3
CDR3aa: CASSPMGLAGDTDTQYF

v_gene: TRBV7-6
len: 18
j_gene: TRBJ1-3
CDR3aa: CASSLRGRDRGLGNTIYF

v_gene: TRBV5-1
len: 13
j_gene: TRBJ1-1
CDR3aa: CASSLGAMTEAFF

v_gene: TRBV30
len: 14
j_gene: TRBJ1-6
CDR3aa: CAWRRDSRNSPLHF

v_gene: TRBV30
len: 12
j_gene: TRBJ2-5
CDR3aa: CAWSGVRETQYF

v_gene: TRBV20-1
len: 11
j_gene: TRBJ1-4
CDR3aa: CSALRNEKLFF

v_gene: TRBV5-4
len: 15
j_gene: TRBJ1-2
CDR3aa: CASSLDGTGVYGYTF

v_gene: TRBV10-1
len: 14
j_gene: TRBJ2-7
CDR3aa: CASSPGTSDYEQYF

v_gene: TRBV14
len: 13
j_gene: TRBJ2-5
CDR3aa: CASSPAGEETQYF

v_gene: TRBV5-5
len: 15
j_gene: TRBJ1-6
CDR3aa: CASSFRWSGNSPLHF

v_gene: TRBV6-5
len: 14
j_gene: TRBJ1-6
CDR3aa: CATKGEQHNSPLHF

v_gene: TRBV19
len: 12
j_gene: TRBJ2-5
CDR3aa: CADGQGKETQYF

v_gene: TRBV7-2
len: 14
j_gene: TRBJ1-2
CDR3aa: CASSLVGAPRHYTF

v_gene: TRBV5-1
len: 15
j_gene: TRBJ2-2
CDR3aa: CASSTEGTRAGELFF

v_gene: TRBV7-8
len: 14
j_gene: TRBJ1-4
CDR3aa: CASSPQRGNEKLFF

v_gene: TRBV15
len: 14
j_gene: TRBJ1-5
CDR3aa: CATSPGVSNQPQHF

v_gene: TRBV3-1/TRBV3-2
len: 16
j_gene: TRBJ1-6
CDR3aa: CASSQPTGGVNSPLHF